This TCR beta chain appears in the sequencing data of a study of T cells in lung cancer brain metastases. Measured with immunoSEQ multiplex PCR; TCRdb has only the in-frame clones, and not every one. The sample includes about 6,700 clones, 80% to 90% of them seen just once. This CDR3 comprises 15 residues. Trimming stripped 5 bases from V and 4 bases from J, with 15 bases between. From germline, CDR1 is LNHDA and CDR2 SQIVND (reference sequence). No patient had a history of multiple malignancies, as such patients were excluded. Sequencing was performed on tumor tissue from the primary lung tumor. This receptor was obtained from a man aged 45-65 years with non-small cell lung cancer. The V call is TRBV19, the J call TRBJ1-5; D might be TRBD1 (6 bases). This CDR3 reads CASSALDRTNQPQHF. CDR3 DNA sequence: TGTGCCAGTAGTGCCTTGGACAGAACAAATCAGCCCCAGCATTTT. Combining the CDR3 with reference TRBV19 and TRBJ1-5 gives the whole variable domain DGGITQSPKYLFRKEGQNVTLSCEQNLNHDAMYWYRQDPGQGLRLIYYSQIVNDFQKGDIAEGYSVSREKKESFPLTVTSAQKNPTAFYLCASSALDRTNQPQHFGDGTRLSIL.